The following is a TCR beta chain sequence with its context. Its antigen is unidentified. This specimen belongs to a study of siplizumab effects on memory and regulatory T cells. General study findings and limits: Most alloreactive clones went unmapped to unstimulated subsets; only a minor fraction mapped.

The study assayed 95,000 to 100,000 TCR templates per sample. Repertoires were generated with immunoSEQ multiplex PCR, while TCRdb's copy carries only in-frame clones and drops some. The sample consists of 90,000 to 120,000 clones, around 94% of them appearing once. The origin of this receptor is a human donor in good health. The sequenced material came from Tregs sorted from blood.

Here the CDR3 reads CASSLAFGRVYNEQFF. The DNA for the CDR3 is TGCGCCAGCAGCTTGGCCTTCGGCAGAGTTTACAATGAGCAGTTCTTC. The rearrangement links TRBV5-1 to TRBJ2-1; D unresolved. The CDR3 spans 16 residues. Between the trimmed V and J ends, which lost 0 bases and 4 bases, there was a span of 14 bases. Germline CDR1 is SGHRS and CDR2 is YFSETQ.